These 6 T cell receptor beta chains share one sample of origin, sequenced in a study of response to subunit inactivated influenza vaccine. TCRdb independently ran MiXCR on the RT-PCR reads; one entry per CDR3 protein. This table has under 950,000 distinct CDR3 sequences, 21% appearing once. The input for sequencing was PBMCs from blood, taken more than 4 days after vaccination. Receptors were obtained from a man aged 50-60 years who received an inactivated influenza vaccine.

This clonotype has just a few counts. The chain joins TRBV6-1 to TRBJ2-7; TRBD2 matches 11 bases. This CDR3 has 15 amino acids. Germline CDR1 is MNHNS and CDR2 is SASEGT. Unmatched junction bases numbered 7, after V lost 5 bases and J lost 4 bases. The CDR3 spells CASSRNGLAGYEQYF. Here the CDR3 DNA reads TGTGCCAGCAGTCGAAACGGACTAGCGGGTTACGAGCAGTACTTC.

This chain joins TRBV20-1 and TRBJ2-5; D is unresolved. The CDR3 extends over 16 amino acids. CDR1 is DFQATT and CDR2 is SNEGSKA in the germline V gene (reference sequence). Trimming pared 0 bases from V and 1 base from J, leaving 15 bases between. CDR3 in DNA: TGCAGTGCTAGAGAGACTGGAAAAATACTCCAAGAGACCCAGTACTTC. Translating gives CSARETGKILQETQYF.

This clonotype was picked up a small number of times. This chain uses TRBV29-1 with TRBJ1-1, with D unresolved. Germline-derived CDR1 and CDR2 are SQVTM and ANQGSEA. The CDR3 has 10 residues. V was trimmed by 5 bases and J by 5 bases, leaving 6 bases between them. Here the CDR3 DNA reads TGCAGCGTTCAAAATACTGAAGCTTTCTTT. Its translation is CSVQNTEAFF.

This clonotype was counted between two and nine times. V and J are TRBV20-1 and TRBJ2-6; D call uncertain. Trimming left V 3 bases short and J 1 base short, with 7 bases between. CDR3 length: 14 amino acids. Germline loops: CDR1 DFQATT, CDR2 SNEGSKA (reference sequence). The chain's CDR3 is CSARAASGANVLTF. CDR3 sequence (DNA): TGCAGTGCTAGGGCAGCTTCTGGGGCCAACGTCCTGACTTTC.

This clonotype was found a few times. The chain combines TRBV5-5 with TRBJ2-5, with D unresolved. The CDR3 runs 14 residues. V lost 1 base and J 7 bases, leaving 14 bases between the germline ends. From germline, CDR1 is SGHKS and CDR2 YYEKEE (reference sequence). Written as DNA, the CDR3 is TGTGCCAGCAGCTTGAATCCGGTCCGAGGGACCCAGTACTTC. It is translated as CASSLNPVRGTQYF.

The chain employs TRBV18 and TRBJ2-7; 8 bases fit TRBD1. Germline V lookup: CDR1 KGHSH, CDR2 LQKENI. The CDR3 contains 15 residues. Trimming took 5 bases from V and 3 from J; bases not matched to a gene: 9. The CDR3 region has the DNA TGTGCCAGCTCATTACCGGGACAGGACATCTACGAGCAGTACTTC. Translation gives CASSLPGQDIYEQYF.